This TCR beta chain appears in the sequencing data of a study of metastatic and nonmetastatic thyroid tumors. The sample holds many counts of this clone. TCRdb re-analyzed the PCR reads using MiXCR. The table records about 25,000 clones, roughly 19% of them present only once. Nobody among the patients had been given any treatment before thyroid surgery. There are 15 residues in the CDR3. Germline CDR1 and CDR2: KGHSH and LQKENI. The junction had 4 bases not matched to a gene; V was cut back by 1 base and J by 2 bases. Sequencing was done on a sample of blood. This clonotype was sampled from a male donor with papillary thyroid cancer or a benign thyroid nodule (not recorded which). Some clones in this sample may be carry-over from other donors' samples. The chain uses TRBV18 and TRBJ2-7; 8 bases agree with TRBD1. The CDR3 DNA is TGTGCCAGCTCACCACAGGGGACAGGCACCTACGAGCAGTACTTC. Its protein is CASSPQGTGTYEQYF.